This T cell receptor (beta chain) derives from a study of breast tumors, draining lymph nodes, adjacent tissues. TCRdb re-analysed the multiplex PCR reads in MiXCR, keeping a single row per CDR3 protein. The data hold about 100,000 distinct CDR3 sequences, with 21% observed a single time. The CDR3 is made up of 16 amino acids. Germline-derived CDR1 and CDR2 are MNHNS and SASEGT. The trim removed 5 bases at V and 4 bases at J, leaving 5 bases unmatched. Study-level results: Compared with lymph nodes, tumors were less diverse; compared with nontumor tissue, more. That most tumor T cells come from lymph nodes remained unproven. Most tumor T cells seemingly derive from lymph node, then expand in tumor. Luminal-like breast cancer showed significantly greater tumor-nontumor repertoire similarity than basal-like breast cancer did.

Samples came from axillary lymph nodes draining the breast cancer. This clonotype turned up a few times. Antigen specificity is unknown. This clonotype was sampled from a female donor with breast cancer. Some clones in this sample may be carry-over from other donors' samples. Input material: axillary lymph node tissue. This chain links TRBV6-1 with TRBJ2-3, with 14 bases matching TRBD2. The chain's CDR3 is CASSPPTSGRADTQYF. The DNA of the CDR3 is TGTGCCAGCAGTCCACCGACTAGCGGGAGGGCAGATACGCAGTATTTT.